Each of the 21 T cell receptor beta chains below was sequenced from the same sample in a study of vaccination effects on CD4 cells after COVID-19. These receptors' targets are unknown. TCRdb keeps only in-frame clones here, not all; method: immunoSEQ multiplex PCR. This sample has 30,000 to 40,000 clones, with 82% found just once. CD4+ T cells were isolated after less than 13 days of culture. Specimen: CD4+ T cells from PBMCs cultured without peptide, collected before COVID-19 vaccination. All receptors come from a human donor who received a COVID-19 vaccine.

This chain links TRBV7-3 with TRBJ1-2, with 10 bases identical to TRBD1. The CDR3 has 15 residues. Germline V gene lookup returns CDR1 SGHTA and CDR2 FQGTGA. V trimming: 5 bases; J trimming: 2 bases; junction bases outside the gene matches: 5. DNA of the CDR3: TGTGCCAGCAGCCCCCAGGGACAGGGGAACTATGGCTACACCTTC. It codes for CASSPQGQGNYGYTF. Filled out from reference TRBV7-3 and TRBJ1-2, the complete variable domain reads GAGVSQTPSNKVTEKGKYVELRCDPISGHTALYWYRQSLGQGPEFLIYFQGTGAADDSGLPNDRFFAVRPEGSVSTLKIQRTERGDSAVYLCASSPQGQGNYGYTFGSGTRLTVV.

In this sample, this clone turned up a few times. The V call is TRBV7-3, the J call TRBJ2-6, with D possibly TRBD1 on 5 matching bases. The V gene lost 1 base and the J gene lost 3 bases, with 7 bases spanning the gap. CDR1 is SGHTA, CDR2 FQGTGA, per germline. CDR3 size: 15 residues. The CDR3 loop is CASSLKGHGANVLTF. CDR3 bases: TGTGCCAGCAGCTTAAAGGGGCATGGGGCCAACGTCCTGACTTTC.

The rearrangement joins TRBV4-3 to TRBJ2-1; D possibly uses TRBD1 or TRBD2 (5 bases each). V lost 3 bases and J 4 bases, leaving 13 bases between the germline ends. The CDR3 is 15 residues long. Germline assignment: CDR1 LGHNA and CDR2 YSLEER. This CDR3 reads CASSHPGAGYNEQFF. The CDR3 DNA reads TGCGCCAGCAGCCACCCCGGGGCCGGGTACAATGAGCAGTTCTTC.

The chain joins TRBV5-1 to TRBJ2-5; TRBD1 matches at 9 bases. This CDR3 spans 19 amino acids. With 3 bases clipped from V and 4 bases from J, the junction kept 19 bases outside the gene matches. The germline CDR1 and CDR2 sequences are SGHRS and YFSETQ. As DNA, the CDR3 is TGCGCCAGCAGCTCGCCTCGTCTTGGACAGGGGAAAAAAGGAGAGACCCAGTACTTC. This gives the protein CASSSPRLGQGKKGETQYF.

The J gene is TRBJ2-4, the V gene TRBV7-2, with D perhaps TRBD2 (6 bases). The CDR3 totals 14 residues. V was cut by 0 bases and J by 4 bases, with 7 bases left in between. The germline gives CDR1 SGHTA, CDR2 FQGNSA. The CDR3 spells CASSLAAGKNIQYF. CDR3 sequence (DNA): TGTGCCAGCAGCTTAGCGGCGGGGAAAAACATTCAGTACTTC. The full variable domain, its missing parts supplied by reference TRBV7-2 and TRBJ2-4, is GAGVSQSPSNKVTEKGKDVELRCDPISGHTALYWYRQSLGQGLEFLIYFQGNSAPDKSGLPSDRFSAERTGGSVSTLTIQRTQQEDSAVYLCASSLAAGKNIQYFGAGTRLSVL.

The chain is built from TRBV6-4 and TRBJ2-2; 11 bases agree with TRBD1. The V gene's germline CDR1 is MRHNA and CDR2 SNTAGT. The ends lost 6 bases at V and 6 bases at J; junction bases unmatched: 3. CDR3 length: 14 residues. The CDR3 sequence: CASRPGQGAGELFF. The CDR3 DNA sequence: TGTGCCAGCAGGCCGGGACAGGGGGCCGGGGAGCTGTTTTTT.

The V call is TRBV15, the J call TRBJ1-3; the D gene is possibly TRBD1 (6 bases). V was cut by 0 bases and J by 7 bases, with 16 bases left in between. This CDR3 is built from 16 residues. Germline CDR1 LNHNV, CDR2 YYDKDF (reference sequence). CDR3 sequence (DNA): TGTGCCACCAGCAGAGATAGGGCCGCTCAGGGGAACACCATATATTTT. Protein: CATSRDRAAQGNTIYF.

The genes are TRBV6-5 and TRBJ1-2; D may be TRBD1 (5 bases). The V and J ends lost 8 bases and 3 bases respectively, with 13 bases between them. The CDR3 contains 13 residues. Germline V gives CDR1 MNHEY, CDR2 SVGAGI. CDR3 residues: CASAAGQHYGYTF. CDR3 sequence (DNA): TGTGCCAGCGCGGCAGGGCAGCACTATGGCTACACCTTC.

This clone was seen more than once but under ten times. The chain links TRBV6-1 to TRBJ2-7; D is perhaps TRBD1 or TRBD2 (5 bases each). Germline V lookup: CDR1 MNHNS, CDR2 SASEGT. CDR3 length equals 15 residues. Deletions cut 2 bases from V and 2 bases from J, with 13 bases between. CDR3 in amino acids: CASSESMTAAYEQYV. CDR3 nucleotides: TGTGCCAGCAGTGAATCGATGACAGCGGCCTACGAGCAGTACGTC.

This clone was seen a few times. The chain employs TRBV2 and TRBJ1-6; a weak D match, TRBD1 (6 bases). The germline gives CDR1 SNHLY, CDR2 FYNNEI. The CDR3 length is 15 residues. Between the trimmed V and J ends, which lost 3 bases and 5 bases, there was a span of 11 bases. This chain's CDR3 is CASSDRGPHNSPLHF. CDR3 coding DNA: TGTGCCAGCAGTGACAGGGGTCCCCATAATTCACCCCTCCACTTT.

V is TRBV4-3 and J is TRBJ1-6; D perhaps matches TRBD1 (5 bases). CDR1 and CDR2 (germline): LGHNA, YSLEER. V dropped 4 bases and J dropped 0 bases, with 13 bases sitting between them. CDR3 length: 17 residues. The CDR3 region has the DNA TGCGCCAGCAGCCGGGACCAGACGAGCTCCTATAATTCACCCCTCCACTTT. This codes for CASSRDQTSSYNSPLHF.

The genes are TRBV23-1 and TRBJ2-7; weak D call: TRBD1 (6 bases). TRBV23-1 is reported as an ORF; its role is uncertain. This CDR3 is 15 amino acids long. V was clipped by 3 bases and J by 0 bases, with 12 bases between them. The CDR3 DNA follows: TGCGCCAGCAGTCAGACAGGCAGGAGCTCCTACGAGCAGTACGTC. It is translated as CASSQTGRSSYEQYV.

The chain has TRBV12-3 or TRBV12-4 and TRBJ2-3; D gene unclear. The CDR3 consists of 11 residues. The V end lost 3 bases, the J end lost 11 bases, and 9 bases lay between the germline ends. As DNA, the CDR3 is TGTGCCAGCAGTTTCGGGCTAGGGCAGTATTTT. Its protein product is CASSFGLGQYF.

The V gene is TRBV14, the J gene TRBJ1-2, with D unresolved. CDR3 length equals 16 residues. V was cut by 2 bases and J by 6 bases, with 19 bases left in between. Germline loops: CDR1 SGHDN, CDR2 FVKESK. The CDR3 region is CASSQSLLTGGHGYTF. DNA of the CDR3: TGTGCCAGCAGCCAATCCCTCCTGACTGGCGGGCATGGCTACACCTTC.

In nucleotides, the CDR3 is TGTGCCAGCAGCTTAGGGTTCAGCGGTGGCTACACCTTC. Translating gives CASSLGFSGGYTF. This chain links TRBV7-8 with TRBJ1-2; D remains unclear. Germline V gives CDR1 SGHVS, CDR2 FQNEAQ. The CDR3 has 13 residues. With 1 base removed from V and 7 bases from J, the gap between germline ends came to 10 bases.

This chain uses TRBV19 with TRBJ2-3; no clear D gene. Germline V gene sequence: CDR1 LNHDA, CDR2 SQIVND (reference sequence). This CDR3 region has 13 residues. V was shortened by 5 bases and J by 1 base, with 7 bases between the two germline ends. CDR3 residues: CASSSGGTDTQYF. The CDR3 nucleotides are TGTGCCAGTAGTTCGGGTGGCACAGATACGCAGTATTTT.

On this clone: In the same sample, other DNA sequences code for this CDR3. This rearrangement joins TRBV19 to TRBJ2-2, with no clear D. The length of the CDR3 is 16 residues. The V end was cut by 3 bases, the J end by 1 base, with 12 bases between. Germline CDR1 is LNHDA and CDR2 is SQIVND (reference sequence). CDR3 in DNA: TGTGCCAGTAGTATCCCGTACAGAGGGAACACCGGGGAGCTGTTTTTT. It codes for CASSIPYRGNTGELFF.

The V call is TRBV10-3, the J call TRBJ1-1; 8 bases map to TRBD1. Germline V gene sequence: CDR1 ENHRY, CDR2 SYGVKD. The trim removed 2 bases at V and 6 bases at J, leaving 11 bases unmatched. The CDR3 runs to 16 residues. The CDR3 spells CAISEPATGGESEAFF. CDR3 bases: TGTGCCATCAGTGAGCCAGCCACAGGGGGGGAATCTGAAGCTTTCTTT.

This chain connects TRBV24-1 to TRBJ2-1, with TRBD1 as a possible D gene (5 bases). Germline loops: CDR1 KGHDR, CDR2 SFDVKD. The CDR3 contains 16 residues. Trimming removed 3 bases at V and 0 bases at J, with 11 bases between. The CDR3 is CATSDKGISSYNEQFF. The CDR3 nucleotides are TGTGCCACCAGTGATAAGGGGATAAGCTCCTACAATGAGCAGTTCTTC.

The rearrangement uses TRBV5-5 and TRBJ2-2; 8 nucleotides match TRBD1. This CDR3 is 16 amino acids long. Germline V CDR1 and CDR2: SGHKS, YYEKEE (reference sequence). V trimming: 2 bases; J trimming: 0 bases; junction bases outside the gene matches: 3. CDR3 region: CASSFAGGANTGELFF. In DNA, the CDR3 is TGTGCCAGCAGCTTCGCAGGGGGCGCGAACACCGGGGAGCTGTTTTTT.

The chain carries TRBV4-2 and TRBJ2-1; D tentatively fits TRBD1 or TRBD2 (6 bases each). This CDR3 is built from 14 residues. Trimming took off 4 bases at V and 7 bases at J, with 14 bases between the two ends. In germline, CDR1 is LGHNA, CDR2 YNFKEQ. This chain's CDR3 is CASSLAGGRNEQFF. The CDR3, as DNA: TGTGCCAGCAGCCTCGCTGGGGGGCGGAATGAGCAGTTCTTC.